Sequencing of this T cell receptor beta chain was carried out in a study of blood T cell repertoires in COVID-19. Study in general: The cDNA or gDNA used as material had been derived from T cells, B-cell-depleted T cells, or PBMCs.

Clones were sequenced by immunoSEQ multiplex PCR, and TCRdb holds only the in-frame ones, with some missing. The table records about 240,000 clones, around 84% of them present only once. The CDR3 runs 14 residues. The germline V and J ends were trimmed by 2 bases and 1 base, with 9 bases remaining between them. Per germline, CDR1 SGHRS and CDR2 YFSETQ. The source is a woman between 18 and 29 years old with acute or convalescent COVID-19. The rearrangement uses TRBV5-1 and TRBJ2-5; D unclear. The material sequenced was peripheral blood. CDR3 amino acids: CASSFGRPQETQYF. The CDR3 DNA reads as TGCGCCAGCAGCTTCGGCAGGCCCCAAGAGACCCAGTACTTC.